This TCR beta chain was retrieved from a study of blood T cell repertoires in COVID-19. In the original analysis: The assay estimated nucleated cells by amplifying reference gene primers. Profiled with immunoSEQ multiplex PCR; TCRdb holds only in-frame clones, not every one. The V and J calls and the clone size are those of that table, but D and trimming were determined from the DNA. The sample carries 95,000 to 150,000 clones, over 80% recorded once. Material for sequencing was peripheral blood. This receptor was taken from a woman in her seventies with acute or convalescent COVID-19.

The CDR3 nucleotides are TGTGCCTGGAGTTTACAGCAGAACTATGGCTACACCTTC. Its protein is CAWSLQQNYGYTF. V is TRBV30 and J is TRBJ1-2; D not resolved. Trimming cost V 2 bases and J 2 bases, with 9 bases left between them. The CDR3 has 13 residues. Germline CDR1 reads GTSNPN; CDR2 reads SVGIG (reference sequence).